The 14 T cell receptor beta chains reported below all come from one sample, sequenced in a study of blood T cells in healthy people across ages. Primed by a sample-barcoded 5' primer and a J-beta primer mix, a second PCR proceeded for roughly 6 to 12 cycles. TCRdb used MiXCR to reprocess the 5' RACE reads, holding one entry per CDR3 protein. Seen here are 1,500,000 or so distinct CDR3 sequences, around 59% observed once, and the top ten hold over 5.5%. What was sequenced was blood. These receptor sequences come from a young man in good health.

The chain has TRBV5-6 and TRBJ2-1; weak D call: TRBD2 (5 bases). Trimming took 4 bases from V and 0 from J, leaving 14 bases between them. The CDR3 length is 16 residues. Germline V CDR1 and CDR2: SGHDT, YYEEEE. This CDR3 is CASSLWRRSSYNEQFF. DNA of the CDR3: TGTGCCAGCAGCCTGTGGCGGAGGAGCTCCTACAATGAGCAGTTCTTC.

This clonotype appeared once. This chain uses TRBV2 with TRBJ2-4; the D is unclear. Deletions cut 5 bases from V and 4 bases from J, with 6 bases between. The CDR3 is made up of 12 amino acids. From germline, CDR1 is SNHLY and CDR2 FYNNEI. CDR3 coding DNA: TGTGCCAGCAGTACGGTGAAAAACATTCAGTACTTC. It yields the protein CASSTVKNIQYF. The variable domain in full, with the rest retrieved from reference TRBV2 and TRBJ2-4, is EPEVTQTPSHQVTQMGQEVILRCVPISNHLYFYWYRQILGQKVEFLVSFYNNEISEKSEIFDDQFSVERPDGSNFTLKIRSTKLEDSAMYFCASSTVKNIQYFGAGTRLSVL.

The chain is built from TRBV11-3 and TRBJ2-1; 11 bases are a match to TRBD1. V shed 6 bases, J shed 8 bases, and the junction held 6 bases outside the gene matches. The CDR3 loop spans 14 amino acids. Germline V gene sequence: CDR1 SGHNT, CDR2 YENEEA. This chain's CDR3 is CASSPGTGGHEQFF. CDR3 nucleotides: TGTGCCAGCAGTCCCGGGACAGGGGGGCATGAGCAGTTCTTC. The full variable domain, completed using reference TRBV11-3 and TRBJ2-1, is EAGVVQSPRYKIIEKKQPVAFWCNPISGHNTLYWYLQNLGQGPELLIRYENEEAVDDSQLPKDRFSAERLKGVDSTLKIQPAELGDSAVYLCASSPGTGGHEQFFGPGTRLTVL.

CDR3 residues: CASSTLGWGGIGQETQYF. The CDR3 DNA reads as TGTGCCAGCAGCACACTAGGCTGGGGGGGGATAGGGCAAGAGACCCAGTACTTC. This chain connects TRBV11-2 to TRBJ2-5, with TRBD2 matching over 7 bases. This CDR3 is 18 amino acids long. V trimming: 5 bases; J trimming: 2 bases; junction bases outside the gene matches: 17. Germline V lookup: CDR1 SGHAT, CDR2 FQNNGV.

A single count supports this clonotype. This sequence joins TRBV11-2 and TRBJ2-7, with 8 bases identical to TRBD1. This CDR3 region has 15 residues. Trimming removed 1 base from V and 4 bases from J; junction bases left unmatched: 6. The germline CDR1 and CDR2 sequences are SGHAT and FQNNGV. The DNA of the CDR3 is TGTGCCAGCAGCTTAGCAGGGGGCGCGGTGTACGAGCAGTACTTC. Its protein is CASSLAGGAVYEQYF.

The chain joins TRBV6-6 to TRBJ2-1; the D gene is possibly TRBD2 (5 bases). CDR1 is MNHNY, CDR2 SVGAGI, per germline (reference sequence). The CDR3 loop spans 14 amino acids. The germline V and J ends were trimmed by 3 bases and 5 bases, with 11 bases remaining between them. The CDR3 loop reads CASSYSADNNEQFF. The CDR3 DNA reads TGTGCCAGCAGTTATTCAGCGGATAACAATGAGCAGTTCTTC.

This clonotype was counted a few times. The chain recombines TRBV27 with TRBJ1-2; D is uncertain. This CDR3 contains 16 residues. The germline V gene encodes CDR1 MNHEY and CDR2 SMNVEV (reference sequence). V was cut by 7 bases and J by 0 bases, with 18 bases left in between. This chain's CDR3 is CASTGSRSESNYGYTF. The CDR3 bases are TGTGCCAGCACGGGGAGCAGGAGCGAATCTAACTATGGCTACACCTTC.

V usage is TRBV4-3 and J usage is TRBJ1-4, with D possibly matching TRBD1 (5 bases). This CDR3 region has 16 residues. Germline-derived CDR1 and CDR2 are LGHNA and YSLEER. V lost 3 bases to trimming and J lost 0 bases, with 11 bases between them. The CDR3 nucleotides read TGCGCCAGCAGCCAGGTCGGGGGAGCAACTAATGAAAAACTGTTTTTT. Its translation: CASSQVGGATNEKLFF.

As to this clonotype: The junction and the germline gene differ at one end; a read error may be behind it. The gene calls are TRBV12-3 or TRBV12-4 and TRBJ1-1; D not certain. The CDR3 length is 13 residues. The CDR3 protein is CTSSLRLNTGAFF. The CDR3 coding sequence is TGTACCAGCAGTTTAAGGTTGAACACTGGAGCTTTCTTT.

The chain combines TRBV11-3 with TRBJ2-3; tentative D call: TRBD2 (5 bases). The CDR3 sequence is 13 residues long. V lost 3 bases and J lost 6, with 10 bases in between. In germline, CDR1 is SGHNT, CDR2 YENEEA. The CDR3 loop reads CASSFWERDTQYF. CDR3 DNA sequence: TGTGCCAGCAGCTTTTGGGAGCGTGATACGCAGTATTTT.

The rearrangement uses TRBV25-1 and TRBJ2-5, with TRBD1 as a possible D gene (6 bases). This CDR3 spans 16 amino acids. V was cut by 2 bases and J by 5 bases, with 18 bases left in between. Looked up from germline, CDR1 is MGHDK and CDR2 is SYGVNS. CDR3: CASSEGGRGWDETQYF. CDR3 DNA sequence: TGTGCCAGCAGTGAAGGGGGCAGGGGATGGGATGAGACCCAGTACTTC.

This clonotype occurred a few times. This chain links TRBV5-1 with TRBJ2-3; D is undetermined. CDR3 size: 13 residues. Trimming pared 3 bases from V and 2 bases from J, leaving 7 bases between. The germline gives CDR1 SGHRS, CDR2 YFSETQ. CDR3 sequence reads: CASSSQLTDTQYF. DNA for the CDR3: TGCGCCAGCAGCTCACAGCTCACAGATACGCAGTATTTT.

The chain carries TRBV7-8 and TRBJ2-5; 10 nucleotides align to TRBD1. The better agreement between TRBJ2-7 and the DNA end casts doubt on the J call. CDR1 is SGHVS and CDR2 is FQNEAQ in the germline V gene. This CDR3 is 14 amino acids long. The CDR3 DNA reads as TGTGCCAGCAGCGCGGACAGGGGGGATCGCGAGCAGTACTTC. Translated: CASSADRGDREQYF.

This rearrangement joins TRBV27 to TRBJ2-4, with 10 bases matching TRBD1. The last part of the DNA fits TRBJ2-7 better; the J call may be wrong. Germline values: CDR1 MNHEY, CDR2 SMNVEV (reference sequence). The CDR3 covers 15 residues. The CDR3: CASSRSGTGAIEQYF. The CDR3 nucleotides are TGTGCCAGCAGTCGATCCGGGACAGGGGCCATCGAGCAGTACTTC.